This T cell receptor beta chain was sequenced for a study of T cells after yellow fever vaccination. Study-level points and caveats: Reappearance after the booster was seen for most primary-vaccination clones, at roughly 96% CD4 and 70% to 90% CD8.

Using its own MiXCR run on the 5' RACE reads, TCRdb lists one record per CDR3 protein. The sample contains 300,000 to 400,000 distinct CDR3 sequences, roughly 8% of which appear only once. Notes on this clonotype: The antigen is undetermined.

Germline loops: CDR1 SGHTA, CDR2 FQGNSA. The CDR3 extends over 13 amino acids. Unmatched junction bases numbered 7, after V lost 6 bases and J lost 6 bases. V is TRBV7-2 and J is TRBJ2-7, with 8 bases that match TRBD1. The origin of this receptor is a man aged 18 to 29 who received the YFV17D yellow fever vaccine. The source material was PBMCs, sampled around 45 days after the first yellow fever vaccination. The CDR3, as DNA: TGTGCCAGCAGGCCAGGGGGCGCAGTCGAGCAGTACTTC. Protein sequence: CASRPGGAVEQYF.